What follows are 20 T cell receptor beta chains derived from one specimen sequenced in a study of Graves' ophthalmopathy and Graves' hyperthyroidism. Amplified TCR beta CDR3 regions were obtained using RNA transcripts as template. The first-round RT-PCR employed HTBI primers together with the Qiagen OneStep RT-PCR kit. A multiplex PCR was then performed as the second round. TCRdb recomputed calls from the multiplex PCR reads with MiXCR, one row per CDR3 protein. The repertoire includes some 410,000 distinct CDR3 sequences, around 21% of them detected once, and around 3% sits in the top ten. Material for sequencing was peripheral blood. The receptors were gathered from a woman younger than 35 with stable Graves' hyperthyroidism.

The table lists this clonotype with a few counts. A much larger clone differs from this one at a single base, so this may be a read error. The chain uses TRBV20-1 and TRBJ2-5; maybe TRBD2 (5 bases). The germline CDR1 and CDR2 sequences are DFQATT and SNEGSKA (reference sequence). The length of the CDR3 is 13 residues. Deletions cut 2 bases from V and 1 base from J, with 8 bases between. CDR3 region: CSARLGIQETQYF. As DNA, the CDR3 is TGCAGTGCTAGACTCGGGATCCAAGAGACCCAGTACTTC.

The rearrangement joins TRBV4-2 to TRBJ2-7; 8 bases are a match to TRBD2. CDR3 size: 16 residues. From germline, CDR1 is LGHNA and CDR2 YNFKEQ. V lost 0 bases to trimming and J lost 1 base; unmatched junction nucleotides: 5. In DNA, the CDR3 is TGTGCCAGCAGCCAAGAGGCCGGGACTAGTTCCTACGAGCAGTACTTC. This encodes CASSQEAGTSSYEQYF.

This clonotype was seen only a few times. The chain has TRBV19 and TRBJ2-2; possible D gene TRBD2, 5 bases. V was trimmed by 5 bases and J by 6 bases, leaving 13 bases between them. CDR1 is LNHDA, CDR2 SQIVND, per germline (reference sequence). The CDR3 is 14 amino acids. In nucleotides, the CDR3 is TGTGCCAGTAGTGTCGCCTACGGGGCCGGGGAGCTGTTTTTT. Translated, it gives CASSVAYGAGELFF.

This clonotype was seen a handful of times. V gene TRBV30 combines with J gene TRBJ2-7; D call uncertain. The CDR3 loop spans 12 amino acids. Germline-derived CDR1 and CDR2 are GTSNPN and SVGIG (reference sequence). The germline V and J ends were trimmed by 3 bases and 5 bases, with 11 bases remaining between them. CDR3 coding DNA: TGTGCCTGGAGCGTCGCGCTCGACGAGCAGTACTTC. This sequence encodes CAWSVALDEQYF.

In its sample, this clonotype was seen many times. This sequence joins TRBV6-2 or TRBV6-3 and TRBJ1-1; no firm D call. The CDR3 covers 17 residues. The V gene's germline CDR1 is MNHEY and CDR2 SVGEGT. V gave up 6 bases and J gave up 1 base, with 21 bases separating them. The CDR3 bases are TGTGCCAGCAGAACTTTTAGGGCCGATCGGGGGAACACTGAAGCTTTCTTT. Translated: CASRTFRADRGNTEAFF.

CDR3: CAIRAGTGVYEQYF. CDR3 bases: TGTGCCATCAGGGCCGGGACAGGGGTCTACGAGCAGTACTTC. V is TRBV10-3 and J is TRBJ2-7, with TRBD1 matching 10 bases. The germline V gene encodes CDR1 ENHRY and CDR2 SYGVKD. The CDR3 spans 14 residues. V was pared by 6 bases and J by 3 bases, with 5 bases of the junction left unmatched.

This clonotype was recorded many times. The rearrangement links TRBV20-1 to TRBJ1-1; D not certain. In germline, CDR1 is DFQATT, CDR2 SNEGSKA (reference sequence). The CDR3 runs to 11 residues. In DNA form, the CDR3 reads TGCAGGCTAAGGCGGGGCACTGAAGCTTTCTTT. Translated: CRLRRGTEAFF.

This clonotype has a count of ten or more. This chain uses TRBV28 with TRBJ1-2; possible D gene TRBD1, 5 bases. CDR3 length: 14 residues. Trimming pared 6 bases from V and 5 bases from J, leaving 16 bases between. Per germline, CDR1 MDHEN and CDR2 SYDVKM. CDR3 sequence reads: CASRGLWRRYGYTF. The CDR3 region has the DNA TGTGCCAGCAGGGGGCTTTGGCGGCGTTATGGCTACACCTTC.

About this clonotype: A read error may account for a junction end that differs from germline. This rearrangement joins TRBV12-3 or TRBV12-4 to TRBJ2-2, with D maybe TRBD1 (6 bases). The CDR3 is made up of 12 amino acids. CDR3 bases: TGTGTCAGCAGCCCAGGGGAAGGGGAGCTGTTTTTT. The encoded protein is CVSSPGEGELFF.

The V call is TRBV20-1, the J call TRBJ2-4; D not certain. The germline gives CDR1 DFQATT, CDR2 SNEGSKA (reference sequence). The V and J ends lost 0 bases and 0 bases respectively, with 12 bases between them. CDR3 size: 16 residues. The CDR3 DNA sequence: TGCAGTGCTAGAGACCCGACCCGCCCAGCCAAAAACATTCAGTACTTC. Its protein product is CSARDPTRPAKNIQYF.

For this clonotype: Sequence at one end of the junction differs from germline and may be a read error. The chain couples TRBV6-1 to TRBJ2-5, with 8 bases fitting TRBD2. The CDR3 sequence is 15 residues long. Germline V gene data show CDR1 as MNHNS and CDR2 as SASEGT. As DNA, the CDR3 is TGTACCAGCAAGGACAGCGGGGGCTTTCAAGAGACCCAGTACTTC. The encoded protein is CTSKDSGGFQETQYF.

There are many counts of this clonotype. The chain recombines TRBV7-2 with TRBJ2-7; weak D call: TRBD1 (6 bases). V lost 5 bases and J lost 1, with 12 bases in between. The CDR3 is 14 residues long. Looked up from germline, CDR1 is SGHTA and CDR2 is FQGNSA. For the CDR3, the DNA is TGTGCCAGCAGCCTAAACAGGGTATCCTACGAGCAGTACTTC. Protein sequence: CASSLNRVSYEQYF.

This clonotype was counted at least ten times. The rearrangement uses TRBV20-1 and TRBJ2-5; TRBD2 aligns across 8 bases. The V and J ends lost 6 bases and 1 base, in that order; junction bases with no gene match: 25. The germline V gene has CDR1 DFQATT and CDR2 SNEGSKA (reference sequence). This CDR3 has 20 residues. The CDR3 loop reads CSAQTTAGQHVSGIQETQYF. The CDR3 nucleotides read TGCAGTGCCCAAACAACCGCGGGGCAACATGTTAGCGGGATCCAAGAGACCCAGTACTTC.

To note about this clonotype: One end of the junction varies from germline; a read error may be responsible. This chain links TRBV7-3 with TRBJ2-2, with D possibly matching TRBD2 (6 bases). There are 16 residues in the CDR3. Germline lookup yields CDR1 SGHTA and CDR2 FQGTGA. The CDR3: CASRVFGTVNTGELCF. CDR3 DNA sequence: TGTGCCAGCAGGGTTTTCGGGACTGTTAACACCGGGGAGCTGTGTTTT.

In its sample, this clonotype was seen many times. J is TRBJ1-5 and V is TRBV20-1, with no clear D. Trimming removed 2 bases at V and 3 bases at J, with 14 bases between. Germline assignment: CDR1 DFQATT and CDR2 SNEGSKA (reference sequence). The CDR3 extends over 15 amino acids. As DNA, the CDR3 is TGCAGTGCTAGACGAGGCACCTTTGTCAATCAGCCCCAGCATTTT. This codes for CSARRGTFVNQPQHF.

As regards this clonotype: This may come from a read error, since a much larger clone is one base off. This CDR3 is missing its conserved last phenylalanine or tryptophan, likely due to a read error. This rearrangement joins TRBV7-9 to TRBJ2-7; 7 bases are a match to TRBD2. The length of the CDR3 is 15 residues. The V segment lost 5 bases and the J segment 3 bases; nucleotides outside the gene matches: 10. In germline, CDR1 is SEHNR, CDR2 FQNEAQ (reference sequence). The CDR3 nucleotides are TGTGCCAGCAGCGAACTACTAGCGAACTACTACGAGCAGTACCTC. This codes for CASSELLANYYEQYL.

In this sample, this clonotype turned up many times. The CDR3 here is CASSLVEAYEQYF. The CDR3 DNA follows: TGTGCCAGCAGTTTAGTTGAAGCCTACGAGCAGTACTTC. The gene calls are TRBV12-3 or TRBV12-4 and TRBJ2-7; D not certain. The V end was cut by 1 base, the J end by 2 bases, with 6 bases between. This CDR3 comprises 13 residues.

The gene calls are TRBV20-1 and TRBJ1-3, with D tentatively TRBD1 (5 bases). Trimming left V 6 bases short and J 4 bases short, with 10 bases between. This CDR3 region has 12 residues. The germline V gene encodes CDR1 DFQATT and CDR2 SNEGSKA (reference sequence). The CDR3 bases are TGCAGTGCGGCAGGGTCCGGAAACACCATATATTTT. Its protein product is CSAAGSGNTIYF.

CDR3 DNA: TGTGCCAGCAGTGAGCAGCCGGGACAAGGCGAGACCCAGTACTTC. Protein product: CASSEQPGQGETQYF. The V and J genes are TRBV6-1 and TRBJ2-5; a possible D gene is TRBD1 (6 bases). The CDR3 length is 15 residues. The V gene's germline CDR1 is MNHNS and CDR2 SASEGT. V lost 3 bases, J lost 5 bases, and 16 bases lay in between.

There are many counts of this clonotype. The V call is TRBV6-1, the J call TRBJ2-7; D is unclear. This CDR3 spans 15 amino acids. Trimming shortened V by 4 bases and J by 0 bases, and 13 bases separated the two germline ends. Germline loops: CDR1 MNHNS, CDR2 SASEGT. CDR3 in DNA: TGTGCCAGCAGTGTCTTGGACGGTCGCTCCTACGAGCAGTACTTC. Translation: CASSVLDGRSYEQYF.